The present T cell receptor (beta chain) was sequenced within a study of blood T cell repertoires in COVID-19. Background on the study: The recovered donors of Cohort 3 showed two negative PCRs, clearance, or symptom resolution. The origin of the acute and convalescent COVID-19 samples was the United States, Italy and Spain.

There are 17 residues in the CDR3. V lost 4 bases and J lost 2; bases outside the gene matches: 11. Germline V lookup: CDR1 MDHEN, CDR2 SYDVKM. The authors' processing: From reference gene primer amplification, estimates of nucleated cell counts were derived. Only in-frame clones appear in the TCRdb table, and some are missing; sequencing was by immunoSEQ multiplex PCR. V, J and clone size are those of that table, while D and trimming were read from the DNA. The sample lists 350,000 to 400,000 clones; 80% to 90% were seen once. The material sequenced was PBMCs or T cells enriched from blood (not recorded which). The sequence came from a man between 40 and 49 years old in a cohort exposed to, infected with or recovered from COVID-19 (not recorded which). The chain has TRBV28 and TRBJ1-5, with 7 positions matching TRBD1. CDR3 sequence reads: CASSSGQAAFGNQPQHF. CDR3 nucleotides: TGTGCCAGCAGTTCAGGACAGGCCGCTTTTGGCAATCAGCCCCAGCATTTT. Variable domain in full (rest from reference TRBV28 and TRBJ1-5): DVKVTQSSRYLVKRTGEKVFLECVQDMDHENMFWYRQDPGLGLRLIYFSYDVKMKEKGDIPEGYSVSREKKERFSLILESASTNQTSMYLCASSSGQAAFGNQPQHFGDGTRLSIL.